This entry describes one TCR beta chain. What it binds is not known. There are 13 residues in the CDR3. The germline V gene has CDR1 KGHDR and CDR2 SFDVKD. With 1 base removed from V and 8 bases from J, the gap between germline ends came to 10 bases. The data derive from a study of T cell responses to AZD1222 COVID-19 vaccine. Overall study findings and caveats: Spike-specific TCR breadth and depth both grew after two AZD1222 doses.

Second doses were pooled across both intervals (about 4 or about 12 weeks). Sequencing used immunoSEQ multiplex PCR; TCRdb keeps in-frame clones, though not all of them. Here the sample spans tens of thousands of clones, around nine tenths being singletons. The rearrangement joins TRBV24-1 to TRBJ1-2; D possibly corresponds to TRBD1 (5 bases). The origin of this receptor is an adult who received the AZD1222 COVID-19 vaccine. Sequenced here: peripheral blood, sampled 28 days after the second AZD1222 dose. The CDR3 coding sequence is TGTGCCACCAGTGATTTCCAGGGAACCGGCTACACCTTC. Protein: CATSDFQGTGYTF.